Listed here are 22 T cell receptor beta chains from one sample, sequenced in a study of spatial heterogeneity in lung cancer. TCRdb independently ran MiXCR on the 5' RACE reads; one entry per CDR3 protein. Of 1,100 or so distinct CDR3 sequences listed, roughly 6.7% were seen once; the top ten hold 13%. Time point here: sample taken at primary tumor resection. Unsorted whole RNA samples from tumor, nontumor lung or frozen PBMC were sequenced. The sample in question was normal lung tissue next to the tumor, obtained at surgery. Receptor source: a male donor with early-stage non-small cell lung cancer.

Within the sample, this clonotype is large. The DNA of the CDR3 is TGTGCCAGCAGCCTCTTCCCTCCGGGACTAGCGGGAACCCGCACAGATACGCAGTATTTT. As protein: CASSLFPPGLAGTRTDTQYF. V usage is TRBV6-5 and J usage is TRBJ2-3, with 13 bases identical to TRBD2. The V and J ends lost 6 bases and 1 base, in that order; junction bases with no gene match: 16. The CDR3 has 20 amino acids. Per the germline V gene, CDR1 is MNHEY and CDR2 is SVGAGI.

This clonotype is labeled as large. The rearrangement links TRBV30 to TRBJ2-4; tentative D call: TRBD1 (6 bases). This CDR3 is built from 15 residues. Germline loops: CDR1 GTSNPN, CDR2 SVGIG (reference sequence). Trimming stripped 5 bases from V and 2 bases from J, with 16 bases between. CDR3 DNA sequence: TGTGCCTGGGGGGGCCCACTCGGTTCCAAAAACATTCAGTACTTC. This encodes CAWGGPLGSKNIQYF. Variable domain in full (rest from reference TRBV30 and TRBJ2-4): SQTIHQWPATLVQPVGSPLSLECTVEGTSNPNLYWYRQAAGRGLQLLFYSVGIGQISSEVPQNLSASRPQDRQFILSSKKLLLSDSGFYLCAWGGPLGSKNIQYFGAGTRLSVL.

This clonotype counts as large. The J gene is TRBJ2-1, the V gene TRBV9; no reliable D call. From germline, CDR1 is SGDLS and CDR2 YYNGEE. V dropped 3 bases and J dropped 2 bases, with 15 bases sitting between them. The CDR3 covers 16 residues. Written as DNA, the CDR3 is TGTGCCAGCAGCGGACCGACCCGACCGACCTACAATGAGCAGTTCTTC. The encoded protein is CASSGPTRPTYNEQFF. The whole variable domain, remainder taken from reference TRBV9 and TRBJ2-1, is DSGVTQTPKHLITATGQRVTLRCSPRSGDLSVYWYQQSLDQGLQFLIQYYNGEERAKGNILERFSAQQFPDLHSELNLSSLELGDSALYFCASSGPTRPTYNEQFFGPGTRLTVL.

Within the sample, this clonotype is medium-sized. The gene calls are TRBV2 and TRBJ2-5; no clear D. The germline CDR1 and CDR2 sequences are SNHLY and FYNNEI. V was clipped by 4 bases and J by 5 bases, with 14 bases between them. The CDR3 sequence is 14 residues long. The CDR3 DNA follows: TGTGCCAGCAGTGCTCCCCTCCCGGGCGAGACCCAGTACTTC. It translates to CASSAPLPGETQYF.

By share, this clonotype counts as medium-sized. The J gene is TRBJ2-1, the V gene TRBV11-2; D is uncertain. The CDR3 extends over 12 amino acids. V was pared by 1 base and J by 5 bases, with 3 bases between. The V gene's germline CDR1 is SGHAT and CDR2 FQNNGV. The CDR3 DNA sequence: TGTGCCAGCAGCTTAGGCGACAATGAGCAGTTCTTC. Amino acid sequence: CASSLGDNEQFF.

This clonotype showed up just a few times. The CDR3 coding sequence is TGTGCCATCAGCCCCGGGACAGGCCAAGAGACCCAGTACTTC. Its translation is CAISPGTGQETQYF. The genes are TRBV10-3 and TRBJ2-5; 8 bases match TRBD1. J gave up 1 base and V 6 bases, and 4 bases lay outside the gene matches. Germline V gene data show CDR1 as ENHRY and CDR2 as SYGVKD. The length of the CDR3 is 14 residues.

This clonotype is medium-sized by share. The final CDR3 position lacks the conserved phenylalanine or tryptophan, pointing to a likely read error. The DNA is left out, because the CDR3 cannot be placed on it with certainty; the CDR3 is given as TCRdb lists it. V usage is TRBV28 and J usage is TRBJ2-7; TRBD1 is taken as the D call from the table, unchecked against the DNA. The CDR3 is 17 amino acids long, termini counted. Per germline, CDR1 MDHEN and CDR2 SYDVKM. The CDR3 is CASSLTRPGQASSPGYS.

This clonotype is categorized as large. The CDR3, as DNA: TGTGCCAGCAGCTTAGACAGGGCCCTCTCCTACGAGCAGTACTTC. Translating it yields CASSLDRALSYEQYF. The genes are TRBV7-6 and TRBJ2-7; D may be TRBD1 (6 bases). The V gene's germline CDR1 is SGHVS and CDR2 FNYEAQ. With 1 base removed from V and 0 bases from J, the gap between germline ends came to 10 bases. The CDR3 totals 15 residues.

By share of the sample, this clonotype is medium-sized. This chain connects TRBV12-3 or TRBV12-4 to TRBJ1-5; D is possibly TRBD1 (5 bases). The CDR3 length is 15 residues. V was clipped by 5 bases and J by 5 bases, with 16 bases between them. The CDR3 is CASSLLGGGDQPQHF. Here the CDR3 DNA reads TGTGCCAGCAGTCTTTTGGGGGGGGGAGATCAGCCCCAGCATTTT.

This clonotype is medium-sized (0.01 to 0.1%) in the sample. This chain uses TRBV5-1 with TRBJ2-2, with D hard to call. V was trimmed by 4 bases and J by 2 bases, leaving 3 bases between them. The CDR3 loop spans 12 amino acids. Germline V gene data show CDR1 as SGHRS and CDR2 as YFSETQ. The CDR3 loop is CASSLNTGELFF. In DNA form, the CDR3 reads TGCGCCAGCAGCCTTAACACCGGGGAGCTGTTTTTT. The variable domain in full, with the rest retrieved from reference TRBV5-1 and TRBJ2-2, is KAGVTQTPRYLIKTRGQQVTLSCSPISGHRSVSWYQQTPGQGLQFLFEYFSETQRNKGNFPGRFSGRQFSNSRSEMNVSTLELGDSALYLCASSLNTGELFFGEGSRLTVL.

This clonotype was seen ten or more times. The chain employs TRBV6-5 and TRBJ2-1, with 10 nucleotides matching TRBD2. This CDR3 region has 18 residues. In germline, CDR1 is MNHEY, CDR2 SVGAGI. V lost 4 bases and J lost 0; bases outside the gene matches: 9. CDR3 sequence reads: CASSLTSGADSSYNEQFF. CDR3 nucleotide sequence: TGTGCCAGCAGTTTAACTAGCGGGGCCGACAGCTCCTACAATGAGCAGTTCTTC.

This clonotype is judged large (0.1 to 1%). The rearrangement uses TRBV5-4 and TRBJ2-1, with TRBD2 identical over 8 bases. Per germline, CDR1 SGHNT and CDR2 YYREEE (reference sequence). CDR3 length equals 15 residues. Trimming at V came to 4 bases and at J to 7 bases, leaving 10 bases not matched to a gene. CDR3 nucleotides: TGTGCCAGCAGCCAGGAGCGGGGGCTGGGTAATGAGCAGTTCTTC. Its translation: CASSQERGLGNEQFF.

This clonotype is classed as large. The V call is TRBV29-1, the J call TRBJ2-5, with D uncertain. The CDR3 spans 13 residues. The germline V and J ends were trimmed by 3 bases and 5 bases, with 13 bases remaining between them. The V gene's germline CDR1 is SQVTM and CDR2 ANQGSEA. DNA of the CDR3: TGCAGCGTTGAGTGGCGGTCAACGGAGACCCAGTACTTC. Translated: CSVEWRSTETQYF.

This clonotype was recorded many times. The chain carries TRBV27 and TRBJ2-7; weak D call: TRBD1 (6 bases). The CDR3 covers 15 residues. Deletions cut 2 bases from V and 2 bases from J, with 13 bases between. Germline V gene sequence: CDR1 MNHEY, CDR2 SMNVEV (reference sequence). In nucleotides, the CDR3 is TGTGCCAGCAGTTTAGGTTGGACAGTTACCTACGAGCAGTACTTC. This translates into CASSLGWTVTYEQYF.

In its sample, this clonotype is large (0.1 to 1%). The chain carries TRBV12-2 and TRBJ2-3; no check of the table's D call, TRBD1, against the DNA was made. TRBV12-2 is an annotated pseudogene. The CDR3 has 17 amino acids. As DNA, the CDR3 is TGTGCAAGTCGCGCGACAGAGTCCGAAACTAGCACAGATACGCAGTATTTT. This encodes CASRATESETSTDTQYF.

This clonotype is labeled as medium-sized. In DNA, the CDR3 is TGCAGCGTGGCACAAGGACTAAACTACTCCTACAATGAGCAGTTCTTC. Its translation is CSVAQGLNYSYNEQFF. This chain links TRBV29-1 with TRBJ2-1; weak D call: TRBD2 (6 bases). Between the trimmed V and J ends, which lost 6 bases and 0 bases, there was a span of 18 bases. Germline V lookup: CDR1 SQVTM, CDR2 ANQGSEA. The length of the CDR3 is 16 residues.

In this sample, this clonotype is medium-sized. The genes are TRBV5-1 and TRBJ1-2, with D tentatively TRBD1 (5 bases). This CDR3 contains 17 residues. Germline CDR1 is SGHRS and CDR2 is YFSETQ. V shed 4 bases and J shed 4 bases, with 23 bases lying between them. CDR3 sequence (DNA): TGCGCCAGCAGCCTGGGGTCTGGGGGTGAACTCCTCTATGGCTACACCTTC. Its protein product is CASSLGSGGELLYGYTF.

This clonotype is deemed medium-sized (0.01 to 0.1%). This chain connects TRBV6-1 to TRBJ2-7; D unresolved. The length of the CDR3 is 12 residues. Trimming left V 7 bases short and J 6 bases short, with 13 bases between. Germline CDR1 and CDR2: MNHNS and SASEGT. The CDR3 loop reads CASTRSPFEQYF. The CDR3 DNA is TGTGCCAGCACCAGGTCCCCCTTCGAGCAGTACTTC.

Judged by abundance, this clonotype is medium-sized. The J gene is TRBJ2-1, the V gene TRBV9; 7 positions match TRBD2. The CDR3 is 13 residues long. Germline CDR1 SGDLS, CDR2 YYNGEE. V shed 0 bases, J shed 9 bases, and the junction held 3 bases outside the gene matches. CDR3: CASSVGREGEQFF. CDR3 sequence (DNA): TGTGCCAGCAGCGTAGGAAGGGAGGGTGAGCAGTTCTTC.

This clonotype was counted a few times. CDR3 DNA sequence: TGTGCCAGCAGTCTGGCGGGAGGTTTAGAGACCCAGTACTTC. It translates to CASSLAGGLETQYF. The V gene is TRBV28, the J gene TRBJ2-5, with 8 positions matching TRBD2. Unmatched junction bases numbered 6, after V lost 5 bases and J lost 4 bases. There are 14 residues in the CDR3. Germline lookup yields CDR1 MDHEN and CDR2 SYDVKM.

By share, this clonotype ranks as medium-sized (0.01 to 0.1%). This chain connects TRBV6-5 to TRBJ1-1, with a possible D match to TRBD1 (5 bases). Trimming cost V 2 bases and J 4 bases, with 11 bases left between them. This CDR3 has 14 amino acids. Germline V gene sequence: CDR1 MNHEY, CDR2 SVGAGI. Here the CDR3 reads CASSYQGVGTEAFF. In DNA form, the CDR3 reads TGTGCCAGCAGTTACCAGGGTGTCGGCACTGAAGCTTTCTTT.

This rearrangement joins TRBV12-3 or TRBV12-4 to TRBJ2-6; the D is unclear. The CDR3 has 15 residues. Trimming took 7 bases from V and 1 from J, leaving 11 bases between them. The CDR3: CASTTLSSGANVLTF. CDR3 DNA sequence: TGTGCCAGCACGACCCTCTCTTCTGGGGCCAACGTCCTGACTTTC.